These 18 T cell receptor beta chains were all obtained from the same sample, sequenced in a study of beta chain features in type 1 diabetes (dated by TCRdb to 2016 to 2019). Study-level results and caveats: In all four CD4+ subsets, TCRB CDR3 length was moderately but significantly shorter in type 1 diabetes patients.

Receptor amplification or capture employed the immunoSEQ multiplex PCR assay. The entire amount of isolated RNA was reverse transcribed using the High Capacity cDNA Reverse Transcription Kit, so the sequenced TCRB transcripts were expressed ones. The immuneACCESS repertoire file appears here via TCRdb, limited to in-frame rearrangements. These files lack a portion of the clones; in checked studies, under half of the deficit traces to unresolved V genes, and the cause of the others is not known. This sample gives some 140,000 clones in total; around 9% of them show up just once. The top ten hold 0.75% of the sample. These receptors' antigens are unknown. The source material was central memory CD4+ T cells from blood. The receptors stem from a man aged 30 to 45 with type 1 diabetes.

There are many counts of this clone. The chain carries TRBV7-2 and TRBJ2-7, with TRBD2 as a possible D gene (7 bases). CDR1 and CDR2 from the germline V gene are SGHTA and FQGNSA. The CDR3 length is 15 residues. The V gene lost 1 base and the J gene lost 4 bases, with 14 bases spanning the gap. CDR3 amino acids: CASSLGGGREYEQYF. In DNA form, the CDR3 reads TGTGCCAGCAGCTTAGGGGGGGGCAGGGAGTACGAGCAGTACTTC.

The sample holds a few counts of this clone. The chain has TRBV9 and TRBJ1-2; possible D gene TRBD1, 6 bases. V gave up 4 bases and J gave up 5 bases, with 18 bases separating them. The CDR3 is made up of 15 amino acids. Germline V gives CDR1 SGDLS, CDR2 YYNGEE. Here the CDR3 reads CASSRRGGSKYGYTF. CDR3 bases: TGTGCCAGCAGCAGAAGAGGGGGTTCGAAATATGGCTACACCTTC.

This clone was found a few times. The chain couples TRBV4-2 to TRBJ1-2, with a weak D call TRBD1 (5 bases). This CDR3 is 14 amino acids long. Germline V gene lookup returns CDR1 LGHNA and CDR2 YNFKEQ. Trimming cost V 0 bases and J 9 bases, with 14 bases left between them. The CDR3 sequence is CASSQESQDNSYTF. The DNA for the CDR3 is TGTGCCAGCAGCCAAGAAAGTCAGGACAACAGCTACACCTTC.

As to this clone: One junction end disagrees with the germline gene, perhaps due to a read error. The gene calls are TRBV7-7 and TRBJ2-2; 10 nucleotides line up with TRBD2. Germline CDR1 and CDR2: SSHAT and FNYEAQ (reference sequence). CDR3 size: 16 residues. CDR3 sequence reads: CASSLSAGGHGGELFF. The DNA for the CDR3 is TGTGCTAGCAGCTTATCAGCGGGGGGGCACGGCGGGGAGCTGTTTTTT.

This clone turned up a few times. The rearrangement links TRBV11-2 to TRBJ1-2; D is uncertain. V was shortened by 0 bases and J by 7 bases, with 9 bases between the two germline ends. Germline V CDR1 and CDR2: SGHAT, FQNNGV. The CDR3 is made up of 13 amino acids. CDR3 in amino acids: CASSLDRGRGYTF. CDR3 nucleotides: TGTGCCAGCAGCTTAGATCGAGGTCGTGGCTACACCTTC.

This clone was counted only a few times. At one boundary the junction diverges from the germline segment, which might be a read error. V usage is TRBV7-8 and J usage is TRBJ1-1, with D unclear. There are 16 residues in the CDR3. Germline V gives CDR1 SGHVS, CDR2 FQNEAQ. The CDR3 is CASSLGYGLTNTEAFF. The DNA for the CDR3 is TGTGCCAGCAGTTTAGGATATGGACTTACGAACACTGAAGCTTTCTTT.

The rearrangement uses TRBV7-2 and TRBJ2-1, with 7 bases lining up with TRBD2. The germline CDR1 and CDR2 sequences are SGHTA and FQGNSA. V was pared by 5 bases and J by 9 bases, with 4 bases of the junction left unmatched. CDR3 size: 12 residues. The CDR3 region has the DNA TGTGCCAGCAGCCGGGGGGAGGGTGAGCAGTTCTTC. It encodes CASSRGEGEQFF.

This sequence joins TRBV28 and TRBJ1-5, with a possible D match to TRBD1 (5 bases). The CDR3 covers 12 residues. The germline V and J ends were trimmed by 6 bases and 7 bases, with 10 bases remaining between them. CDR1 and CDR2 (germline): MDHEN, SYDVKM. CDR3 DNA: TGTGCCAGCAGCTGGGGCGCCCAGCCCCAGCATTTT. It is translated as CASSWGAQPQHF. Filled out from reference TRBV28 and TRBJ1-5, the complete variable domain reads DVKVTQSSRYLVKRTGEKVFLECVQDMDHENMFWYRQDPGLGLRLIYFSYDVKMKEKGDIPEGYSVSREKKERFSLILESASTNQTSMYLCASSWGAQPQHFGDGTRLSIL.

There are many counts of this clone. This rearrangement joins TRBV5-1 to TRBJ2-2, with 10 bases aligning to TRBD2. Germline-derived CDR1 and CDR2 are SGHRS and YFSETQ. This CDR3 is built from 16 residues. V was pared by 1 base and J by 7 bases, with 7 bases of the junction left unmatched. The chain's CDR3 is CASSLLAGALGGELFF. In DNA, the CDR3 is TGCGCCAGCAGCTTGCTAGCGGGGGCCCTCGGCGGGGAGCTGTTTTTT.

This clone was found a few times. The chain recombines TRBV6-4 with TRBJ2-7; no reliable D call. V was pared by 9 bases and J by 2 bases, with 5 bases between. This CDR3 has 10 residues. The germline CDR1 and CDR2 sequences are MRHNA and SNTAGT. The CDR3 spells CASIAYEQYF. Here the CDR3 DNA reads TGTGCCAGTATTGCCTACGAGCAGTACTTC.

The chain combines TRBV18 with TRBJ1-2; the match to TRBD1 covers 7 bases. J lost 6 bases, V lost 3 bases, and 4 bases had no gene match. The CDR3 sequence is 13 residues long. Per the germline V gene, CDR1 is KGHSH and CDR2 is LQKENI. The CDR3 reads CASSPITGDGYTF. For the CDR3, the DNA is TGTGCCAGCTCACCTATCACAGGGGATGGCTACACCTTC.

The genes are TRBV2 and TRBJ2-5, with a weak D call TRBD2 (6 bases). The germline CDR1 and CDR2 sequences are SNHLY and FYNNEI. The V and J ends lost 11 bases and 7 bases respectively, with 14 bases between them. The CDR3 runs to 11 residues. CDR3 DNA: TGTGCCGGGGGGATCATCAGGACCCAGTACTTC. Translation gives CAGGIIRTQYF.

This clone was detected a few times. The chain joins TRBV30 to TRBJ2-7; 7 nucleotides match TRBD1. The CDR3 length is 15 residues. Germline loops: CDR1 GTSNPN, CDR2 SVGIG (reference sequence). J lost 0 bases, V lost 2 bases, and 7 bases had no gene match. The CDR3 region is CAWSNGQASSYEQYF. In DNA form, the CDR3 reads TGTGCCTGGAGTAATGGACAGGCGAGCTCCTACGAGCAGTACTTC. Filled out from reference TRBV30 and TRBJ2-7, the complete variable domain reads SQTIHQWPATLVQPVGSPLSLECTVEGTSNPNLYWYRQAAGRGLQLLFYSVGIGQISSEVPQNLSASRPQDRQFILSSKKLLLSDSGFYLCAWSNGQASSYEQYFGPGTRLTVT.

This clone was recorded a few times. This chain connects TRBV7-9 to TRBJ2-5, with D tentatively TRBD2 (6 bases). Trimming shortened V by 5 bases and J by 0 bases, and 10 bases separated the two germline ends. The CDR3 contains 14 residues. Germline V CDR1 and CDR2: SEHNR, FQNEAQ (reference sequence). The CDR3 reads CASSDWRDQETQYF. CDR3 bases: TGTGCCAGCAGCGACTGGAGGGACCAAGAGACCCAGTACTTC.

This rearrangement joins TRBV28 to TRBJ2-7, with 9 nucleotides matching TRBD2. J gave up 4 bases and V 7 bases, and 2 bases lay outside the gene matches. The germline V gene encodes CDR1 MDHEN and CDR2 SYDVKM. This CDR3 has 12 residues. CDR3 bases: TGTGCCAGCATGAGCGGGGGGTACGAGCAGTACTTC. The encoded protein is CASMSGGYEQYF. The full variable domain, in which reference TRBV28 and TRBJ2-7 provide the parts outside the CDR3, is DVKVTQSSRYLVKRTGEKVFLECVQDMDHENMFWYRQDPGLGLRLIYFSYDVKMKEKGDIPEGYSVSREKKERFSLILESASTNQTSMYLCASMSGGYEQYFGPGTRLTVT.

The rearrangement links TRBV4-1 to TRBJ2-5, with TRBD1 as a possible D gene (6 bases). The CDR3 contains 15 residues. With 0 bases removed from V and 7 bases from J, the gap between germline ends came to 15 bases. Germline V gene sequence: CDR1 MGHRA, CDR2 YSYEKL. Written as DNA, the CDR3 is TGCGCCAGCAGCCAAGATCTTGGGGGCGCAAGGACCCAGTACTTC. It codes for CASSQDLGGARTQYF.

V gene TRBV7-2 combines with J gene TRBJ2-5; 7 nucleotides agree with TRBD1. V lost 3 bases, J lost 3 bases, and 4 bases stayed unmatched. Germline-derived CDR1 and CDR2 are SGHTA and FQGNSA. The CDR3 is 14 amino acids. CDR3 protein: CASSFGQAEETQYF. CDR3 nucleotide sequence: TGTGCCAGCAGCTTTGGACAGGCCGAAGAGACCCAGTACTTC.

This sequence joins TRBV11-2 and TRBJ2-7; D may be TRBD2 (5 bases). Trimming stripped 1 base from V and 5 bases from J, with 18 bases between. Germline assignment: CDR1 SGHAT and CDR2 FQNNGV. This CDR3 region has 16 residues. CDR3 bases: TGTGCCAGCAGCTTAGGGGCCCGGGCAGCGGCCCACGAGCAGTACTTC. Amino acid sequence: CASSLGARAAAHEQYF.